The text below deals with one TCR beta chain. Its specificity is unknown. The treatment here: oral pan-JAK inhibitor, 5-10 mg twice daily. The V gene's germline CDR1 is SQVTM and CDR2 ANQGSEA. The CDR3 extends over 15 amino acids. Extracted RNA was reverse transcribed, and the resulting cDNA served as sequencing template. TCRdb's table, derived via immunoSEQ multiplex PCR, lists solely in-frame clones and lacks some. The table has under 150,000 clones, approximately 60% seen once. The sample comes from a study of CD8+ T cells in alopecia areata. Whole-study results and caveats: Throughout tofacitinib, many expanded lesional clones continued to persist in scalp and blood. More clonal than normal scalp was lesional scalp, particularly alopecia totalis/universalis.

The sample here was CD4+ T cells sorted from blood, taken at week 4, from a patient treated with tofacitinib. This receptor was taken from a human donor with alopecia areata. J is TRBJ2-2 and V is TRBV29-1; D gene uncertain. This CDR3 is CGIAVASTYAGELFF. The CDR3 DNA follows: TGCGGCATAGCTGTGGCTTCAACCTACGCCGGGGAGCTGTTTTTT.